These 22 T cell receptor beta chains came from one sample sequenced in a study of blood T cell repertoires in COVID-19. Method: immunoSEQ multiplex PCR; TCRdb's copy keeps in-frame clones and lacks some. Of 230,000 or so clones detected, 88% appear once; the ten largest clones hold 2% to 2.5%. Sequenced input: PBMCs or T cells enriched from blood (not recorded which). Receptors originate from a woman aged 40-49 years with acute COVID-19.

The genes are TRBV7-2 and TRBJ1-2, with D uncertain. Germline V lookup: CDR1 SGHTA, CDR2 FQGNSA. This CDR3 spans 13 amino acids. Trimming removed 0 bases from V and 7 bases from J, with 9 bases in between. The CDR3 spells CASSLASGSGYTF. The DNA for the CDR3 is TGTGCCAGCAGCTTAGCCAGTGGGAGTGGCTACACCTTC.

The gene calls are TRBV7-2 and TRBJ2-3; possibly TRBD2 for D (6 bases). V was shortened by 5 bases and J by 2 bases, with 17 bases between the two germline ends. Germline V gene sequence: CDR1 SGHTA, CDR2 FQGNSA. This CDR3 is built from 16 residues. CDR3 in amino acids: CASSTRFGGDTDTQYF. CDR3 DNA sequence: TGTGCCAGCAGCACCCGGTTCGGAGGGGACACAGATACGCAGTATTTT.

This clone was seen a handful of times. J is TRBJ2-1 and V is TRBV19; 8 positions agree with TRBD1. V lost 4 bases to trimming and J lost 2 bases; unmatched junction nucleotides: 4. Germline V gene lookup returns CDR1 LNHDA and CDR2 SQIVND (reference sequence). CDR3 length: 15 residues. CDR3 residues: CASSKQGGTYNEQFF. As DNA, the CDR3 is TGTGCCAGTAGTAAACAGGGGGGAACCTACAATGAGCAGTTCTTC. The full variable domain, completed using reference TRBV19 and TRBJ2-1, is DGGITQSPKYLFRKEGQNVTLSCEQNLNHDAMYWYRQDPGQGLRLIYYSQIVNDFQKGDIAEGYSVSREKKESFPLTVTSAQKNPTAFYLCASSKQGGTYNEQFFGPGTRLTVL.

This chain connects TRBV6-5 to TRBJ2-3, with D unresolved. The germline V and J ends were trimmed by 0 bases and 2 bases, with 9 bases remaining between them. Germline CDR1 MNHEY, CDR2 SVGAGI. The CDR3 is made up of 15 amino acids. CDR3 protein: CASSYSPQNTDTQYF. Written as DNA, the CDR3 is TGTGCCAGCAGTTACTCACCCCAGAACACAGATACGCAGTATTTT.

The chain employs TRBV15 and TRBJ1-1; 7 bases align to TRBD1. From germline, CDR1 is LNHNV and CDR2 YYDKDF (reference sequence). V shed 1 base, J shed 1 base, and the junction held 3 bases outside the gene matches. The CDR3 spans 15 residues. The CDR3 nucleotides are TGTGCCACCAGCAGAGCCGGGACAGCGAACACTGAAGCTTTCTTT. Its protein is CATSRAGTANTEAFF.

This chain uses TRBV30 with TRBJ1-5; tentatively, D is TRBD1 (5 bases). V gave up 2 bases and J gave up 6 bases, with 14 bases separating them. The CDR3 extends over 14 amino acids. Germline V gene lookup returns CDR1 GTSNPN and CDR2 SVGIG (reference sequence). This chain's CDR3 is CAWSLGGGSQPQHF. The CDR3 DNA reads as TGTGCCTGGAGTCTGGGGGGAGGGAGTCAGCCCCAGCATTTT.

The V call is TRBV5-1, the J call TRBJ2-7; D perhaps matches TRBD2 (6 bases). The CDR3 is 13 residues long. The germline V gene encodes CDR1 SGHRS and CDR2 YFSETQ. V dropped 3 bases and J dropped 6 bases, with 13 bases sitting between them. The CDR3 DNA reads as TGCGCCAGCAGCTCGGGGCAGGGAGGCGAGCAGTACTTC. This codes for CASSSGQGGEQYF.

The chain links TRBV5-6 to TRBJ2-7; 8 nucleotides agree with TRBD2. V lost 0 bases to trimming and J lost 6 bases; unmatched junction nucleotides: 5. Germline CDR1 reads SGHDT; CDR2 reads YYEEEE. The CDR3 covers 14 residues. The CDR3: CASSLVLAEPEQYV. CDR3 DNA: TGTGCCAGCAGCTTGGTACTAGCGGAACCCGAGCAGTACGTC.

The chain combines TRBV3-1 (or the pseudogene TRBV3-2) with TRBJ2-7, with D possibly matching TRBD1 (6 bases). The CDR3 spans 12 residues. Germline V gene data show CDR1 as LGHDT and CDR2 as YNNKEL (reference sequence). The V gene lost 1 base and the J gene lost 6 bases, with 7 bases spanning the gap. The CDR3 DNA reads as TGTGCCAGCAGCCAAGTGGGGGCCGAGCAGTACTTC. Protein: CASSQVGAEQYF.

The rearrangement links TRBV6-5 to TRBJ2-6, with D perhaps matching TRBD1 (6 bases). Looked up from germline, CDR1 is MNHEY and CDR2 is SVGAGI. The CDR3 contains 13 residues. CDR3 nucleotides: TGTGCGGGGGCAGGGACCGGGGCCAACGTCCTGACTTTC. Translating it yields CAGAGTGANVLTF.

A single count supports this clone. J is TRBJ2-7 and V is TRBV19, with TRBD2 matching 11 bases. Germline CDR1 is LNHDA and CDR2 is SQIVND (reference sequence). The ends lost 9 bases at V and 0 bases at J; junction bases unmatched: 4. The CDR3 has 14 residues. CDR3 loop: CASKLAGGSYEQYF. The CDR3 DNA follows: TGTGCCAGCAAGCTAGCGGGGGGCTCCTACGAGCAGTACTTC.

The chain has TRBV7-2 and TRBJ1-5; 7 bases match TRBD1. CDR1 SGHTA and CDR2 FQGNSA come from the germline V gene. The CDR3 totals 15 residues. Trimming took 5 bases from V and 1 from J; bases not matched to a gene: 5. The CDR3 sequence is CASSLTGQSNQPQHF. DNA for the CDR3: TGTGCCAGCAGCCTGACAGGGCAGAGCAATCAGCCCCAGCATTTT.

This CDR3 is CASSPVGRGPYEQYV. The CDR3 region has the DNA TGTGCCAGCAGCCCGGTGGGGCGGGGACCCTACGAGCAGTACGTC. This rearrangement joins TRBV5-6 to TRBJ2-7; TRBD2 might be the D (6 bases). The V end was cut by 4 bases, the J end by 2 bases, with 16 bases between. Germline-derived CDR1 and CDR2 are SGHDT and YYEEEE. CDR3 length equals 15 residues.

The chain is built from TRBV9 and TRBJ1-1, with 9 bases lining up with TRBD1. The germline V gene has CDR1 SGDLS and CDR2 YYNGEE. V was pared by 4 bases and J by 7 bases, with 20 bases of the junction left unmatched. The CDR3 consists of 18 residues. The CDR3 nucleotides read TGTGCCAGCAGCCCCACACCCGGGGAGGGACAGGGCCTGGTTGAAGCTTTCTTT. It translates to CASSPTPGEGQGLVEAFF.

CDR3: CASSLLGRGFDNEQFF. The CDR3 nucleotides read TGTGCCAGCAGTTTACTCGGCAGGGGGTTCGACAATGAGCAGTTCTTC. The chain employs TRBV27 and TRBJ2-1, with 7 positions matching TRBD1. Trimming at V came to 2 bases and at J to 5 bases, leaving 9 bases not matched to a gene. The CDR3 contains 16 residues. The germline gives CDR1 MNHEY, CDR2 SMNVEV (reference sequence).

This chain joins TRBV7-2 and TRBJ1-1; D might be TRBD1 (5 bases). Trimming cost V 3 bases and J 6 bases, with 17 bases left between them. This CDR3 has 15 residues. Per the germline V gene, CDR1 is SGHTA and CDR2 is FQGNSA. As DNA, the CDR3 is TGTGCCAGCAGCTTTCCACAGGCGATGATCTCTGAAGCTTTCTTT. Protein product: CASSFPQAMISEAFF.

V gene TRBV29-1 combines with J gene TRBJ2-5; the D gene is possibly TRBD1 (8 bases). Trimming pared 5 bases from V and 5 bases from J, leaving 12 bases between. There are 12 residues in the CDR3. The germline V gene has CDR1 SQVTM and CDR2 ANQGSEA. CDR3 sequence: CSVYRGGETQYF. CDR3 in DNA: TGCAGCGTTTACAGGGGGGGGGAGACCCAGTACTTC.

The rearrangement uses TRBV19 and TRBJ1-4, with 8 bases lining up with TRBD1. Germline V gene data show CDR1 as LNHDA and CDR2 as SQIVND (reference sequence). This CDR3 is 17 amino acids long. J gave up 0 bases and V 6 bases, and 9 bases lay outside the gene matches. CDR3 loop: CASSKTGAATTNEKLFF. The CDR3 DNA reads TGTGCCAGTAGCAAGACAGGGGCCGCTACAACTAATGAAAAACTGTTTTTT.

The CDR3 bases are TGTGCCAGCAGCCCCTACCCTAGCGGGGGGGCGAATGAGCAGTTCTTC. Translated: CASSPYPSGGANEQFF. The J gene is TRBJ2-1, the V gene TRBV11-2; the match to TRBD2 covers 12 bases. V gave up 5 bases and J gave up 7 bases; unmatched junction bases: 9. From germline, CDR1 is SGHAT and CDR2 FQNNGV. This CDR3 spans 16 amino acids.

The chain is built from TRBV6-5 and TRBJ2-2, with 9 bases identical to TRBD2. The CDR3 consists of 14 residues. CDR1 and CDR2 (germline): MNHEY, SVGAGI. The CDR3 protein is CATRSGGRTGELFF. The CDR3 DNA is TGTGCAACGCGAAGCGGGGGGAGGACCGGGGAGCTGTTTTTT.

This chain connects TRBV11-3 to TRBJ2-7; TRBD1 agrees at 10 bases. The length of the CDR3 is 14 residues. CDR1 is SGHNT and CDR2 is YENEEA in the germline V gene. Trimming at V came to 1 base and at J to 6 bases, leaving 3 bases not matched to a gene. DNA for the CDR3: TGTGCCAGCAGCTTAGGCGGGACAGGGGCCGAGCAGTACGTC. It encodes CASSLGGTGAEQYV.

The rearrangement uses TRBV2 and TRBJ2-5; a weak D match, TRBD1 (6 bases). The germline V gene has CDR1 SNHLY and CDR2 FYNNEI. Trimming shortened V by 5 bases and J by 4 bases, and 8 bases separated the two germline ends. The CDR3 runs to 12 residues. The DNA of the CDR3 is TGTGCCAGCAGTCACAGGGTAGAGACCCAGTACTTC. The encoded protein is CASSHRVETQYF.